This T cell receptor beta chain is drawn from a study of PD-1 blockade in classical Hodgkin lymphoma. Study conclusions and caveats: Significantly greater TCR diversity emerged by C4D1 in CD4+ cells but not CD8+ cells. What caused the repertoire differences, perhaps disease activity or prior therapy, remains undefined.

As regards this clone: The antigen remains unidentified.

Repertoires were generated with immunoSEQ multiplex PCR, while TCRdb's copy carries only in-frame clones and drops some. The sample consists of 90,000 to 100,000 clones, roughly four fifths of them appearing once. The V gene end was trimmed by 4 bases and the J gene end by 7 bases; junction bases not matched to a gene: 7. CDR3 length: 15 amino acids. Germline V lookup: CDR1 SGHRS, CDR2 YFSETQ. In every patient, relapse followed autologous stem cell transplantation, while exposure to brentuximab vedotin differed. This sequence originates from a human donor with classical Hodgkin lymphoma. The chain carries TRBV5-1 and TRBJ2-1, with 11 bases matching TRBD2. The sequenced sample was peripheral blood mononuclear cells (PBMCs), obtained before the second cycle of nivolumab. The CDR3 DNA sequence: TGCGCCAGCAGCCCCGGGACTAGCGGCTCAAATGAGCAGTTCTTC. Translating it yields CASSPGTSGSNEQFF.